Included here is one T cell receptor (beta chain) sequence, with context. This entry belongs to a study of blood T cell repertoires in COVID-19. The protocol was immunoSEQ multiplex PCR, while the TCRdb copy is restricted to in-frame clones and leaves out a portion. In the table there are fewer than 350,000 clones, 85% of which are singletons. Germline assignment: CDR1 SGHTA and CDR2 FQGNSA. The CDR3 contains 17 residues. Between the trimmed V and J ends, which lost 5 bases and 0 bases, there was a span of 17 bases. Participants were aged roughly 18 to 89 years from 24 US areas. In assigning cohorts, the study relied on participant-reported clinical history.

This receptor was obtained from a woman in her 30s who had been exposed to COVID-19. Sequenced: PBMCs or T cells enriched from blood (not recorded which). V gene TRBV7-2 combines with J gene TRBJ2-4, with D possibly being TRBD2 (6 bases). The CDR3 sequence is CASSMEQWEVAKNIQYF. CDR3 nucleotides: TGTGCCAGCAGCATGGAACAGTGGGAGGTAGCCAAAAACATTCAGTACTTC. The full variable domain, completed using reference TRBV7-2 and TRBJ2-4, is GAGVSQSPSNKVTEKGKDVELRCDPISGHTALYWYRQSLGQGLEFLIYFQGNSAPDKSGLPSDRFSAERTGGSVSTLTIQRTQQEDSAVYLCASSMEQWEVAKNIQYFGAGTRLSVL.